The rows below give T cell receptor beta chains drawn from one sample of a study of blood T cell repertoires in COVID-19. The repertoire was sequenced with immunoSEQ multiplex PCR; TCRdb's copy has only in-frame clones and lacks some. This table holds 120,000 to 150,000 clones, more than 75% found once. The sample consisted of PBMCs or T cells enriched from blood (not recorded which). The source is a woman aged 25 to 45 with acute COVID-19. Both conserved end residues are part of each CDR3. The D gene is left open where the match is weak. Clone size is not always given. Where it is, it says once, few, many or a class for expanded clones.

j_call v_call clone_size cdr3_length d_call cdr3_aa cdr3_nt
TRBJ2-4 TRBV27 - 16 - CASSLLGNTAKNIQYF TGTGCCAGCAGTTTATTGGGCAACACAGCCAAAAACATTCAGTACTTC
TRBJ2-3 TRBV18 - 16 TRBD2 CASSRPTSGTTDTQYF TGTGCCAGCTCACGCCCGACTAGCGGTACCACAGATACGCAGTATTTT
TRBJ1-5 TRBV9 - 14 - CASSEQGLAQPQHF TGTGCCAGCAGCGAACAGGGCTTAGCTCAGCCCCAGCATTTT
TRBJ2-7 TRBV5-1 - 14 TRBD1 CASSSSGTGIEQYF TGCGCCAGCAGCTCCTCCGGGACAGGGATCGAGCAGTACTTC
TRBJ1-4 TRBV19 - 13 - CASNRPPSGKLFF TGTGCCAGCAACCGGCCTCCGAGCGGGAAACTGTTTTTT
TRBJ1-1 TRBV9 - 14 - CASSGTGLNTEAFF TGTGCCAGCAGCGGAACAGGTTTGAACACTGAAGCTTTCTTT
TRBJ1-1 TRBV14 - 16 - CASSGGSYELNTEAFF TGTGCCAGCAGCGGCGGGTCCTATGAATTGAACACTGAAGCTTTCTTT
TRBJ2-1 TRBV19 - 13 TRBD1 CASQGQGGNEQFF TGTGCCAGCCAGGGACAGGGCGGCAATGAGCAGTTCTTC
TRBJ1-1 TRBV7-2 - 13 - CASSLDRNTEAFF TGTGCCAGCAGCTTAGATAGGAACACTGAAGCTTTCTTT
TRBJ2-3 TRBV3-1/TRBV3-2 few 16 TRBD2 CASSTSGVMNTDTQYF TGTGCCAGCAGCACCAGCGGGGTCATGAACACAGATACGCAGTATTTT
TRBJ2-7 TRBV2 - 13 TRBD2 CASSLSGSYEQYF TGTGCCAGCAGTCTTAGCGGGAGCTACGAGCAGTACTTC
TRBJ2-7 TRBV10-1 - 13 TRBD1 CASSRQGSYEQYF TGCGCCAGCAGTCGACAGGGTTCCTACGAGCAGTACTTC
TRBJ2-5 TRBV5-5 - 13 - CASSFPGEETQYF TGTGCCAGCAGCTTCCCAGGGGAGGAGACCCAGTACTTC
TRBJ1-5 TRBV28 - 12 - CASRTGSVAQHF TGTGCCAGCAGGACAGGTTCCGTGGCCCAGCATTTT
TRBJ2-3 TRBV19 - 16 TRBD2 CASSIGSSGKADTQYF TGTGCCAGTAGTATTGGGTCTAGCGGGAAGGCAGATACGCAGTATTTT
TRBJ1-5 TRBV19 - 16 TRBD1 CASSGETGWFSQPQHF TGTGCCAGTAGTGGAGAGACAGGGTGGTTTAGTCAGCCCCAGCATTTT
TRBJ1-5 TRBV5-1 - 14 - CASSPGVAGGPQHF TGCGCCAGCAGCCCGGGGGTGGCCGGTGGGCCCCAGCATTTT
TRBJ2-3 TRBV2 - 14 - CASGAGDAQDTQYF TGTGCCAGTGGGGCAGGGGATGCACAGGATACGCAGTATTTT
TRBJ1-2 TRBV28 - 13 - CASSSGGAGGYTF TGTGCCAGCAGTTCTGGGGGGGCAGGGGGCTACACCTTC
TRBJ2-3 TRBV4-3 - 18 TRBD2 CASSPFLLIAGVEDTQYF TGCGCCAGCAGCCCTTTCCTGCTAATAGCGGGAGTGGAAGATACGCAGTATTTT
TRBJ2-7 TRBV27 - 16 - CASSLSEAGLGYEQYF TGTGCCAGCAGTTTATCCGAGGCAGGGCTTGGCTACGAGCAGTACTTC
TRBJ2-7 TRBV28 - 12 - CASSSGPYVQYF TGTGCCAGCAGTTCAGGCCCTTACGTGCAGTACTTC
TRBJ2-7 TRBV6-2/TRBV6-3 - 13 TRBD1 CASSYDRDYEQYF TGTGCCAGCAGTTACGACAGGGACTACGAGCAGTACTTC
TRBJ1-4 TRBV7-9 - 14 TRBD1 CASSLGQGGEKLFF TGTGCCAGCAGCTTGGGACAGGGAGGTGAAAAACTGTTTTTT
TRBJ2-1 TRBV30 - 13 - CAWKSFSVHEQFF TGTGCCTGGAAATCTTTTAGCGTCCATGAGCAGTTCTTC
TRBJ2-7 TRBV6-2/TRBV6-3 - 12 - CASSNRVYEQYF TGTGCCAGCAGCAACAGGGTCTACGAGCAGTACTTC
TRBJ1-4 TRBV11-1 - 14 TRBD1 CASSPTGNNEKLFF TGTGCCAGCAGCCCGACAGGGAATAATGAAAAACTGTTTTTT
TRBJ1-2 TRBV28 - 12 - CASSLVQGGYTF TGTGCCAGCAGTTTAGTGCAGGGGGGCTACACCTTC
TRBJ2-1 TRBV9 - 15 TRBD1 CASSVGPQTGDEQFF TGTGCCAGCAGCGTGGGACCCCAGACAGGGGATGAGCAGTTCTTC
TRBJ1-1 TRBV3-1/TRBV3-2 - 14 - CASSQGGSNTEAFF TGTGCCAGCAGCCAAGGGGGCTCGAACACTGAAGCTTTCTTT
TRBJ2-2 TRBV27 - 16 TRBD1 CASSNPDRGPAGELFF TGTGCCAGCAGTAACCCCGACAGGGGACCCGCCGGGGAGCTGTTTTTT
TRBJ2-2 TRBV7-9 - 14 - CASSPHGNTGELFF TGTGCCAGCAGCCCCCACGGGAACACCGGGGAGCTGTTTTTT
TRBJ1-2 TRBV10-1 - 15 TRBD1 CRLRGTGTGACGYTF TGCCGATTGCGCGGGACAGGGACTGGGGCTTGTGGCTACACCTTC
TRBJ1-3 TRBV28 - 15 - CASSLAGFSGNTIYF TGTGCCAGCAGTTTAGCGGGTTTCTCTGGAAACACCATATATTTT
TRBJ2-5 TRBV18 - 15 - CASSPGLAAQETQYF TGTGCCAGCTCACCAGGGTTAGCTGCCCAAGAGACCCAGTACTTC
TRBJ1-2 TRBV18 - 16 - CASSPLNGQANYGYTF TGTGCCAGCTCACCACTGAATGGCCAAGCTAACTATGGCTACACCTTC
TRBJ2-5 TRBV28 - 13 - CASKYESKETQYF TGTGCCAGCAAGTATGAGTCTAAGGAGACCCAGTACTTC
TRBJ2-1 TRBV4-1 once 15 TRBD2 CASSQAREGGGEQFF TGCGCCAGCAGCCAAGCGCGGGAGGGCGGTGGTGAGCAGTTCTTC
TRBJ2-7 TRBV28 - 18 TRBD2 CASSWGLAGGPLEYEQYF TGTGCCAGCAGTTGGGGACTAGCGGGAGGGCCTCTGGAGTACGAGCAGTACTTC
TRBJ1-5 TRBV20-1 - 18 TRBD1 CSASGDRGRGDSNQPQHF TGCAGTGCTAGTGGGGACAGGGGGAGAGGGGATAGCAATCAGCCCCAGCATTTT
TRBJ1-5 TRBV2 - 15 - CASSRDTYSNQPQHF TGTGCCAGCAGCCGGGACACCTATAGCAATCAGCCCCAGCATTTT
TRBJ1-1 TRBV2 - 16 - CASSDAADRGGTEAFF TGTGCCAGCAGTGATGCAGCCGACCGGGGGGGCACTGAAGCTTTCTTT
TRBJ1-1 TRBV9 - 14 - CASSVEGQNTEAFF TGTGCCAGCAGCGTAGAGGGACAGAACACTGAAGCTTTCTTT
TRBJ1-4 TRBV7-6 - 16 TRBD1 CASSTQQGSGSGKLFF TGTGCCAGCAGCACGCAACAGGGGTCTGGTAGTGGAAAACTGTTTTTT
TRBJ1-1 TRBV3-1/TRBV3-2 - 13 - CASSQAGWTEAFF TGTGCCAGCAGCCAAGCGGGGTGGACTGAAGCTTTCTTT